This entry is about one TCR beta chain. Its antigen is unknown. Prior autoimmune disease or systemic immunosuppression barred patients. Clones were sequenced by immunoSEQ multiplex PCR, and TCRdb holds only the in-frame ones, with some missing. The table lists about 80,000 clones, approximately 95% of them singletons, with about 11% in the top ten. This CDR3 spans 14 amino acids. V was pared by 0 bases and J by 4 bases, with 5 bases of the junction left unmatched. Per the germline V gene, CDR1 is SQVTM and CDR2 is ANQGSEA. This record belongs to a study of OX40 agonist ivuxolimab in advanced cancers. Overall study results and limits: Certain nonresponders likewise exhibited a low normalized T-cell clonal expansion.

The sequences come from CD4+ or CD8+ T cells sorted from blood, collected in a trial of the OX40 agonist ivuxolimab. The chain recombines TRBV29-1 with TRBJ2-7, with TRBD2 identical over 8 bases. This receptor was obtained from an adult with an advanced solid tumor such as melanoma, head and neck, liver or kidney cancer. The CDR3 protein is CSVEDREGLYEQYF. The CDR3 coding sequence is TGCAGCGTTGAAGATCGGGAGGGGCTGTACGAGCAGTACTTC.